Following are 10 T cell receptor beta chains from one sample sequenced in a study of tumor-infiltrating lymphocytes in primary liver carcinoma (dated by TCRdb to 2016 to 2017). The sample was run on an Illumina HiSeq 2500. Starting from about 500 ng total RNA, TCRbeta-specific cDNA was produced by reverse transcription with a constant-region primer and ProtoScript II reverse transcriptase. Three nested multiplex PCR rounds, following a slightly modified ARM-PCR procedure, were used to build the TCRbeta libraries. Each of the first two PCR rounds ran for approximately 10 cycles using multiplex TRBV1-TRBV30 forward primers together with a Cbeta reverse primer. In TCRdb, the public reads were trimmed at Q25 with fastp and aligned with MiXCR, with productive beta chains retained. Rows are unified per CDR3 protein, each entry keeping the most common DNA and genes. In this sample the table shows hundreds of thousands of distinct CDR3 sequences, almost 60% of which occur a single time. The ten largest clones take up about 17% of the sample.

TRIzol reagent was used to extract blood RNA from unsorted whole blood, while the DNeasy Blood & Tissue kit provided the germline DNA. The material sequenced was peripheral blood. These TCRs come from a woman in her 30s with primary liver carcinoma and hepatitis B virus infection.

A word on this clonotype: A read error may be the cause here, since a much bigger clone is one base away. The rearrangement links TRBV6-5 to TRBJ2-1; maybe TRBD2 (6 bases). Trimming removed 8 bases from V and 7 bases from J, with 21 bases in between. Germline CDR1 is MNHEY and CDR2 is SVGAGI. The CDR3 is made up of 15 amino acids. The CDR3 DNA is TGTGCCAGCGCCCTAACCGCGCCGGGGGTGAATGAGCAGTTCTTC. Its protein product is CASALTAPGVNEQFF.

There are many counts of this clonotype. J is TRBJ2-7 and V is TRBV29-1, with D perhaps matching TRBD1 (5 bases). The germline CDR1 and CDR2 sequences are SQVTM and ANQGSEA. This CDR3 has 11 residues. Trimming stripped 8 bases from V and 4 bases from J, with 12 bases between. CDR3 protein: CSPDSPYEQYF. In DNA, the CDR3 is TGCAGCCCCGACAGCCCTTACGAGCAGTACTTC.

Comments on this clonotype: The missing conserved phenylalanine or tryptophan at the end of this CDR3 makes a read error likely. J is TRBJ2-7 and V is TRBV7-8; D is tentatively TRBD1 or TRBD2 (5 bases each). In germline, CDR1 is SGHVS, CDR2 FQNEAQ. The CDR3 loop spans 14 amino acids. V was pared by 2 bases and J by 2 bases, with 10 bases between. The DNA for the CDR3 is TGTGCCAGCAGCTTAAGCGGACACACCTACGAGCAGTACTCC. Its translation: CASSLSGHTYEQYS.

Regarding this clonotype: Lacking the conserved final phenylalanine or tryptophan, this CDR3 likely reflects a read error. The V and J genes are TRBV4-3 and TRBJ1-4, with a weak D call TRBD1 (5 bases). CDR1 is LGHNA and CDR2 is YSLEER in the germline V gene. CDR3 length: 17 residues. The CDR3 loop reads CTSSQGLPRGANEKLFL. CDR3 nucleotide sequence: TGCACCAGCAGCCAAGGGCTCCCCCGGGGGGCTAATGAAAAACTGTTTCTT.

This clonotype was picked up many times. V is TRBV6-6 and J is TRBJ2-7; 11 nucleotides align to TRBD2. V was pared by 5 bases and J by 7 bases, with 10 bases of the junction left unmatched. The CDR3 totals 15 residues. The V gene's germline CDR1 is MNHNY and CDR2 SVGAGI (reference sequence). CDR3 nucleotides: TGTGCCAGCAGTAAGGGACTAGCGGTCCCCAATGAGCAGTACTTC. Translating gives CASSKGLAVPNEQYF.

With respect to this clonotype: This may be a read error: a much more frequent sequence differs by one nucleotide. The chain recombines TRBV6-5 with TRBJ2-7, with 10 positions matching TRBD2. The CDR3 has 15 residues. Germline assignment: CDR1 MNHEY and CDR2 SVGAGI. CDR3 sequence reads: CARSYPRLAGDEQYF. The DNA of the CDR3 is TGTGCCAGGAGTTACCCTCGGCTAGCGGGAGACGAGCAGTACTTC.

The table lists this clonotype with a few counts. The DNA of the CDR3 is TGTGCCAGCAGTTTCTCAGGCGGCATGAACACTGAAGCTTTCTTT. Encoded protein: CASSFSGGMNTEAFF. The chain employs TRBV12-3 or TRBV12-4 and TRBJ1-1; D not resolved. V lost 3 bases, J lost 0 bases, and 11 bases lay in between. The CDR3 is 15 residues long.

The chain uses TRBV6-1 and TRBJ1-2, with D maybe TRBD1 (5 bases). CDR1 MNHNS and CDR2 SASEGT come from the germline V gene. With 11 bases removed from V and 2 bases from J, the gap between germline ends came to 15 bases. The CDR3 has 13 amino acids. DNA of the CDR3: TGTGCCGCTCAGAGGGACCGGAACTATGGCTACACCTTC. Protein sequence: CAAQRDRNYGYTF.

The chain employs TRBV28 and TRBJ2-7; D remains unclear. Looked up from germline, CDR1 is MDHEN and CDR2 is SYDVKM. This CDR3 region has 16 residues. V lost 6 bases to trimming and J lost 1 base, with 19 bases between them. The CDR3 region has the DNA TGTGCCAGCAGCCCTGAAAAGCTGGGCCATTCCTACGAGCAGTACTTC. Its protein product is CASSPEKLGHSYEQYF.

This clonotype was counted at least ten times. The chain joins TRBV6-1 to TRBJ2-1, with 8 nucleotides matching TRBD2. This CDR3 contains 14 residues. Germline V CDR1 and CDR2: MNHNS, SASEGT. Trimming took 8 bases from V and 8 from J; bases not matched to a gene: 11. This CDR3 is CASFLAGIVHEQFF. Written as DNA, the CDR3 is TGTGCCAGCTTTTTAGCGGGAATAGTACATGAGCAGTTCTTC.